Included here is one TCR beta chain sequence, with context. Antigen unknown. These data are taken from a study of blood T cells in healthy people across ages. There were healthy Caucasian individuals from Russia, aged roughly 6 to 90, serving as donors. Broader study findings: The long-lived group displayed more naive CD4+ cells, plus higher diversity, than the aged donors did. Strong correlation linked observed beta diversity and percent naive T cells.

Alongside a J-beta primer mix, a sample-barcoded 5' primer served in a second PCR lasting roughly 6 to 12 cycles. Each TCR beta cDNA got a 12-nucleotide random molecular identifier. MiXCR, applied by TCRdb to the 5' RACE reads, yields one record per CDR3 protein. The data contain 650,000 to 950,000 distinct CDR3 sequences, roughly 44% of them singletons. The receptor was isolated from a man between 60 and 75 years old in good health. The specimen sequenced was blood.

CDR3 DNA: TGCAGTGCTAGAAAGACAGGTTATGGCTACACCTTC. Protein: CSARKTGYGYTF. This chain joins TRBV20-1 and TRBJ1-2, with D tentatively TRBD1 (6 bases). CDR1 and CDR2 from the germline V gene are DFQATT and SNEGSKA (reference sequence). The length of the CDR3 is 12 residues. Between the trimmed V and J ends, which lost 2 bases and 5 bases, there was a span of 9 bases.